This TCR beta chain comes out of a study of CD8 T cells in ankylosing spondylitis. Notes on this clonotype: Its specificity is unknown.

Quantitative molecular-barcoded 5'-RACE generated the TCR beta libraries. TCRdb processed the 5' RACE reads anew with MiXCR; each CDR3 protein has one entry. The table has under 950,000 distinct CDR3 sequences, 19% seen once; the top ten hold 15% to 20%. General study points: Clones linked with disease were CD8+ and fairly uncommon in the peripheral blood. Significant enrichment of disease-linked clones was reportedly seen in matched ankylosing spondylitis synovial fluid. Ankylosing spondylitis blood seemed to carry a telltale TCR beta motif made of roughly 8 highly homologous variants.

The sequenced material came from blood, either unsorted or a sorted T cell fraction (not recorded which). The TCR was taken from a male donor with ankylosing spondylitis.

The CDR3 here is CASSQGDSPTLYEQYF. CDR3 bases: TGCGCCAGCAGCCAGGGGGACTCCCCCACACTCTACGAGCAGTACTTC. V usage is TRBV4-1 and J usage is TRBJ2-7; possible D gene TRBD2, 6 bases. CDR1 and CDR2 (germline): MGHRA, YSYEKL. This CDR3 is 16 amino acids long. Trimming took off 3 bases at V and 3 bases at J, with 18 bases between the two ends.